A selection of T cell receptor beta chains follows, all from one sample in a study of shared clonotypes between healthy human individuals. Assay used: immunoSEQ multiplex PCR; TCRdb lists only in-frame clones, some missing. Among roughly 1.4 million clones listed, approximately 98.5% were seen once. The sequencing input was naive CD4+ T cells sorted from blood. The origin of the receptors is a man aged 25-45 years in good health. The CDR3 runs from the conserved cysteine through the conserved F or W. A D gene is named only where the DNA matches it firmly. Some rows have no size entry. The others give once, few or many, or a class for an expanded clone.

d_call: TRBD2; v_call: TRBV5-4; clone_size: NA; j_call: TRBJ2-7; cdr3_aa: CASSLAGTSGSPSSYEQYF; cdr3_nt: TGTGCCAGCAGCTTGGCCGGGACTAGCGGGAGTCCCAGCTCCTACGAGCAGTACTTC
d_call: NA; v_call: TRBV28; clone_size: NA; j_call: TRBJ1-5; cdr3_aa: CASSLRQENQPQHF; cdr3_nt: TGTGCCAGCAGTTTACGACAGGAAAATCAGCCCCAGCATTTT
d_call: NA; v_call: TRBV6-5; clone_size: once; j_call: TRBJ1-2; cdr3_aa: CASSYSTGPNYGYTF; cdr3_nt: TGTGCCAGCAGTTACTCGACAGGCCCTAACTATGGCTACACCTTC
d_call: NA; v_call: TRBV11-3; clone_size: NA; j_call: TRBJ1-1; cdr3_aa: CASSFKGNTEAFF; cdr3_nt: TGTGCCAGCAGCTTTAAAGGCAACACTGAAGCTTTCTTT
d_call: TRBD1; v_call: TRBV5-4; clone_size: NA; j_call: TRBJ1-2; cdr3_aa: CASSLISRGHGYGYTF; cdr3_nt: TGTGCCAGCAGCTTGATTAGCAGGGGGCACGGCTATGGCTACACCTTC
d_call: NA; v_call: TRBV19; clone_size: NA; j_call: TRBJ1-2; cdr3_aa: CASRPSGYGYTF; cdr3_nt: TGTGCCAGTAGACCTTCCGGCTATGGCTACACCTTC
d_call: TRBD2; v_call: TRBV10-3; clone_size: NA; j_call: TRBJ2-2; cdr3_aa: CAISLIQRETSGELFF; cdr3_nt: TGTGCCATCAGCCTAATCCAGCGGGAGACGTCCGGGGAGCTGTTTTTT
d_call: TRBD1; v_call: TRBV5-1; clone_size: NA; j_call: TRBJ2-2; cdr3_aa: CASIGTGSGGELFF; cdr3_nt: TGCGCCAGCATCGGGACAGGGTCCGGCGGGGAGCTGTTTTTT
d_call: NA; v_call: TRBV28; clone_size: NA; j_call: TRBJ1-1; cdr3_aa: CASRGREAFF; cdr3_nt: TGTGCCAGCAGGGGCCGTGAAGCTTTCTTT
d_call: NA; v_call: TRBV2; clone_size: NA; j_call: TRBJ1-4; cdr3_aa: CASSEFGGLLINEKLFF; cdr3_nt: TGTGCCAGCAGTGAATTCGGGGGCCTCCTTATTAATGAAAAACTGTTTTTT
d_call: NA; v_call: TRBV6-5; clone_size: NA; j_call: TRBJ1-1; cdr3_aa: CASSYSIGEAFF; cdr3_nt: TGTGCCAGCAGTTACTCCATCGGTGAAGCTTTCTTT
d_call: NA; v_call: TRBV4-2; clone_size: NA; j_call: TRBJ2-1; cdr3_aa: CASSPGRLRGRESENEQFF; cdr3_nt: TGTGCCAGCAGCCCAGGACGCCTTCGGGGGCGGGAGAGTGAAAATGAGCAGTTCTTC
d_call: NA; v_call: TRBV4-1; clone_size: NA; j_call: TRBJ2-7; cdr3_aa: CASSHIGGTGNEQYF; cdr3_nt: TGCGCCAGCAGCCATATCGGGGGTACTGGGAACGAGCAGTACTTC
d_call: NA; v_call: TRBV5-1; clone_size: NA; j_call: TRBJ1-2; cdr3_aa: CASSLGRYQGTFVGYTF; cdr3_nt: TGCGCCAGCAGCTTGGGGAGATACCAGGGGACCTTTGTAGGCTACACCTTC
d_call: NA; v_call: TRBV5-1; clone_size: NA; j_call: TRBJ2-3; cdr3_aa: CASSLSGSTDTQYF; cdr3_nt: TGCGCCAGCAGCTTGAGCGGGAGCACAGATACGCAGTATTTT
d_call: NA; v_call: TRBV28; clone_size: once; j_call: TRBJ1-5; cdr3_aa: CASRIGGVQPQHF; cdr3_nt: TGTGCCAGCAGAATTGGGGGGGTTCAGCCCCAGCATTTT
d_call: NA; v_call: TRBV19; clone_size: NA; j_call: TRBJ1-2; cdr3_aa: CASSIVGTSGRYGYTF; cdr3_nt: TGTGCCAGTAGTATAGTGGGGACCTCGGGTCGGTATGGCTACACCTTC
d_call: TRBD2; v_call: TRBV11-2; clone_size: once; j_call: TRBJ2-3; cdr3_aa: CASKLAETSTDTQYF; cdr3_nt: TGTGCCAGCAAACTAGCGGAAACTAGCACAGATACGCAGTATTTT
d_call: NA; v_call: TRBV15; clone_size: once; j_call: TRBJ2-1; cdr3_aa: CATSRGYREEQFF; cdr3_nt: TGTGCCACCAGCAGAGGCTACAGGGAGGAGCAGTTCTTC
d_call: TRBD2; v_call: TRBV7-9; clone_size: NA; j_call: TRBJ2-1; cdr3_aa: CASSPMDSGTSETIEQFF; cdr3_nt: TGTGCCAGCAGTCCGATGGATTCCGGGACTAGCGAGACTATTGAGCAGTTCTTC
d_call: TRBD2; v_call: TRBV5-5; clone_size: NA; j_call: TRBJ2-1; cdr3_aa: CASSLFASGRGYEQFF; cdr3_nt: TGTGCCAGCAGCTTGTTCGCTAGCGGGAGAGGCTATGAGCAGTTCTTC
d_call: NA; v_call: TRBV10-1; clone_size: NA; j_call: TRBJ2-7; cdr3_aa: CASSETANYEQYF; cdr3_nt: TGCGCCAGCAGTGAGACAGCGAATTACGAGCAGTACTTC